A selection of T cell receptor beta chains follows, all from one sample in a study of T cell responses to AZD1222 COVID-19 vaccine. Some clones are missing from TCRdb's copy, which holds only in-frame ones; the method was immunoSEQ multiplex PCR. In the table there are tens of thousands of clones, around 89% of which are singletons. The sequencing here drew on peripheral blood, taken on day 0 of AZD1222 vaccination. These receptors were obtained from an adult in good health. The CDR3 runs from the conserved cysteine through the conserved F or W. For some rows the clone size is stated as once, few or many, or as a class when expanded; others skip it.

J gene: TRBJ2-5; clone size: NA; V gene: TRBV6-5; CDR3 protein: CASRKPGGGETQYF
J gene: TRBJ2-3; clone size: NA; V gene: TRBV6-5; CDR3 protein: CASRRAGGADTQYF
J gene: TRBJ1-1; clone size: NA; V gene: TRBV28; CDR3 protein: CASRQDRGRGNTEAFF
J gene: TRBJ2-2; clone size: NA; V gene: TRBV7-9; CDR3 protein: CASSLGELFF
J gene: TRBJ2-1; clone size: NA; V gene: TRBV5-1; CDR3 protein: CASRTLAGVYNEQFF
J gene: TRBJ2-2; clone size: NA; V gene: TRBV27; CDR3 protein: CASSLYGLAGGVTGELFF
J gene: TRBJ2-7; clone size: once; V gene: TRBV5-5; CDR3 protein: CASSWDAGAGNEQYF
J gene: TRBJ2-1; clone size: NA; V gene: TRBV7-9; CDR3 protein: CASSPGLASPYNEQFF
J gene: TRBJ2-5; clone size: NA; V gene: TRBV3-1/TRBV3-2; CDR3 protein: CASSLPRTSQETQYF
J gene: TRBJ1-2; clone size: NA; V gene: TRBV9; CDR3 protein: CASSGGTATNYGYTF
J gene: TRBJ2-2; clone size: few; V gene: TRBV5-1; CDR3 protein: CASNREGQTGELFF
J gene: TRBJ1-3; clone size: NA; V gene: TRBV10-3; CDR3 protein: CAISGTGAGNTIYF
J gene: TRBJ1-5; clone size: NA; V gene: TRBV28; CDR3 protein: CASGPGGPLNQPQHF
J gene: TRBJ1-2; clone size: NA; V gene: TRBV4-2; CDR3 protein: CASSQERFNYGYTF
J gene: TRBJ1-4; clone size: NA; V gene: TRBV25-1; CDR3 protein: CASSALGNEKLFF
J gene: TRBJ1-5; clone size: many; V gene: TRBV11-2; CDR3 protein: CASSFGAGQPQHF
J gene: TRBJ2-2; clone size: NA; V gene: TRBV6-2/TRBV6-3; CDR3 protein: CASSYNRNTGELFF
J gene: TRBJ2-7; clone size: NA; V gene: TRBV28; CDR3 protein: CASSSPALESQYF
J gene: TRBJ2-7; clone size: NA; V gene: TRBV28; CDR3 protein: CASSYRDSLYEQYF
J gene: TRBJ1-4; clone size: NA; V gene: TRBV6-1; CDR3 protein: CASSEGAGREKLFF
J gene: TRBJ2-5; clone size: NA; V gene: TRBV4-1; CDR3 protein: CASSQTVGLGETQYF
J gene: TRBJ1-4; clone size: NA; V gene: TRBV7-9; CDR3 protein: CASSTTTTNEKLFF
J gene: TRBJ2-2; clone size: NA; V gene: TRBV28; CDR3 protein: CASRVSPFWTAEKGELFF
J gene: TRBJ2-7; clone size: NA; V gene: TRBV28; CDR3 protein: CASNLEASGRYEQYF
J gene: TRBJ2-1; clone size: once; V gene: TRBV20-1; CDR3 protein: CSASERETYNEQFF
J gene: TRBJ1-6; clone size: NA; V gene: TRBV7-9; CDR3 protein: CASTPTARDNSPLHF
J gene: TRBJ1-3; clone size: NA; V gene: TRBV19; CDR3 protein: CASSMDRTQLGRSGNTIYF
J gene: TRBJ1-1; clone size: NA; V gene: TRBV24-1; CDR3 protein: CATSAQRGTEAFF
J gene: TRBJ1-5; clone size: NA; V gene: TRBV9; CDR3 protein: CASSVHRGSGQPQHF
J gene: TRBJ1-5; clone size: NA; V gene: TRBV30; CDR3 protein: CAWTGGLGNQPQHF
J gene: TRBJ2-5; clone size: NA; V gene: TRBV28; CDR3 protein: CASSWLLIRGGQETQYF
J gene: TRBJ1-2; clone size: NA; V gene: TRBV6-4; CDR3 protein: CASSDPYYGYTF
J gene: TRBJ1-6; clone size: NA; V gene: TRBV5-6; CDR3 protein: CASSRRGEYNSPLHF
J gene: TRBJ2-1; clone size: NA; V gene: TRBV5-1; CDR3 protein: CASRPLAGGYNEQFF
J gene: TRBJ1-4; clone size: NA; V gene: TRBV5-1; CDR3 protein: CASSFRLGANEKLFF
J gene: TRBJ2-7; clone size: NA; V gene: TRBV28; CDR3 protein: CASSLSGYYEQYF
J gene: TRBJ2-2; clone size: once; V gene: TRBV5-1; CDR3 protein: CASSLVTGATGELFF